One sample yielded the 22 T cell receptor beta chains listed below, sequenced in a study of cytomegalovirus exposure and HLA in healthy donors. Vbeta (60) and Jbeta (13) primers were used in the PCR. TCRdb keeps only in-frame clones here, not all; method: immunoSEQ multiplex PCR. The table has a few hundred thousand clones, 70% to 80% seen once. Material: PBMCs. These receptors all stem from a woman aged 25 to 39 in good health and CMV-seronegative.

This clone has only one observation. This chain links TRBV27 with TRBJ2-1, with D possibly being TRBD1 (8 bases). Germline CDR1 and CDR2: MNHEY and SMNVEV (reference sequence). The V gene lost 6 bases and the J gene lost 7 bases, with 25 bases spanning the gap. The length of the CDR3 is 17 residues. CDR3 DNA sequence: TGTGCCAGCAGGCCTTTACAGGGGGGGGAGAAATGGAATGAGCAGTTCTTC. This codes for CASRPLQGGEKWNEQFF.

The chain combines TRBV6-1 with TRBJ1-1; perhaps TRBD1 as D (6 bases). Trimming stripped 6 bases from V and 7 bases from J, with 21 bases between. CDR3 length: 15 amino acids. Germline CDR1 reads MNHNS; CDR2 reads SASEGT. The CDR3 spells CASRTTIRDTFEAFF. The CDR3 DNA reads TGTGCCAGCAGGACTACGATACGGGACACCTTTGAAGCTTTCTTT.

The chain recombines TRBV7-2 with TRBJ2-1, with TRBD2 matching 11 bases. Germline V gene sequence: CDR1 SGHTA, CDR2 FQGNSA. V lost 0 bases to trimming and J lost 8 bases; unmatched junction nucleotides: 3. The CDR3 runs to 15 residues. In DNA, the CDR3 is TGTGCCAGCAGCTTAGCCGGGACTAGCGGTCATGAGCAGTTCTTC. This codes for CASSLAGTSGHEQFF.

This chain uses TRBV28 with TRBJ1-5; perhaps TRBD1 as D (5 bases). Trimming left V 6 bases short and J 3 bases short, with 9 bases between. The CDR3 spans 13 residues. The V gene's germline CDR1 is MDHEN and CDR2 SYDVKM. The CDR3 loop is CASRQAINQPQHF. The CDR3 DNA follows: TGTGCCAGCAGACAGGCTATCAATCAGCCCCAGCATTTT.

The genes are TRBV27 and TRBJ1-2; D possibly corresponds to TRBD1 (6 bases). CDR1 and CDR2 (germline): MNHEY, SMNVEV (reference sequence). The CDR3 runs 13 residues. Trimming removed 6 bases at V and 8 bases at J, with 16 bases between. The CDR3 sequence: CASRPTGTRGYTF. The CDR3 DNA is TGTGCCAGCAGACCCACAGGGACTAGAGGCTACACCTTC.

The rearrangement joins TRBV6-5 to TRBJ2-1; 13 positions agree with TRBD2. The CDR3 contains 15 residues. Germline assignment: CDR1 MNHEY and CDR2 SVGAGI. J gave up 9 bases and V 9 bases, and 11 bases lay outside the gene matches. This chain's CDR3 is CASATRTSGSVEQFF. The CDR3 region has the DNA TGTGCCAGTGCAACCCGGACTAGCGGGAGTGTTGAGCAGTTCTTC.

This sequence joins TRBV29-1 and TRBJ2-3; 10 nucleotides align to TRBD2. J gave up 5 bases and V 6 bases, and 20 bases lay outside the gene matches. Looked up from germline, CDR1 is SQVTM and CDR2 is ANQGSEA. There are 18 residues in the CDR3. The CDR3 sequence is CSVTGGLAGVGFGDTQYF. CDR3 sequence (DNA): TGCAGCGTCACAGGCGGTCTAGCGGGAGTGGGGTTTGGAGATACGCAGTATTTT.

The rearrangement uses TRBV2 and TRBJ2-7; a possible D gene is TRBD2 (6 bases). The CDR3 is 13 residues long. The V end was cut by 6 bases, the J end by 2 bases, with 11 bases between. Per germline, CDR1 SNHLY and CDR2 FYNNEI. CDR3 sequence: CASSGTGAYEQYF. CDR3 in DNA: TGTGCCAGCAGCGGGACTGGTGCCTACGAGCAGTACTTC. The full variable domain, rest sourced from reference TRBV2 and TRBJ2-7, is EPEVTQTPSHQVTQMGQEVILRCVPISNHLYFYWYRQILGQKVEFLVSFYNNEISEKSEIFDDQFSVERPDGSNFTLKIRSTKLEDSAMYFCASSGTGAYEQYFGPGTRLTVT.

V is TRBV29-1 and J is TRBJ2-1; 8 bases fit TRBD2. Germline trimming cut 4 bases from V and 8 bases from J; bases unmatched to any gene: 7. This CDR3 spans 13 amino acids. In germline, CDR1 is SQVTM, CDR2 ANQGSEA. CDR3 bases: TGCAGCGTTGTAACGGGACTAGAATATGAGCAGTTCTTC. Its protein is CSVVTGLEYEQFF.

The sample holds one count of this clone. The chain uses TRBV7-2 and TRBJ2-4; D call uncertain. Between the trimmed V and J ends, which lost 2 bases and 5 bases, there was a span of 10 bases. Per the germline V gene, CDR1 is SGHTA and CDR2 is FQGNSA. CDR3 size: 14 residues. The CDR3 loop reads CASSLSAGENIQYF. The CDR3 nucleotides read TGTGCCAGCAGCTTATCGGCAGGTGAAAACATTCAGTACTTC.

The chain employs TRBV27 and TRBJ2-7; perhaps TRBD1 as D (5 bases). The CDR3 has 14 amino acids. CDR1 and CDR2 (germline): MNHEY, SMNVEV (reference sequence). Between the trimmed V and J ends, which lost 6 bases and 2 bases, there was a span of 14 bases. CDR3 bases: TGTGCCAGCAGCCCGCGGACAAGCCCCTACGAGCAGTACTTC. Its translation: CASSPRTSPYEQYF.

The chain uses TRBV11-2 and TRBJ2-7; 7 bases are shared with TRBD1. J lost 3 bases, V lost 3 bases, and 5 bases had no gene match. This CDR3 contains 14 residues. CDR1 and CDR2 from the germline V gene are SGHAT and FQNNGV. Here the CDR3 DNA reads TGTGCCAGCAGCTTTTTTACAGGGGACTACGAGCAGTACTTC. Its translation: CASSFFTGDYEQYF. Supplemented by reference TRBV11-2 and TRBJ2-7, the full variable domain reads EAGVAQSPRYKIIEKRQSVAFWCNPISGHATLYWYQQILGQGPKLLIQFQNNGVVDDSQLPKDRFSAERLKGVDSTLKIQPAKLEDSAVYLCASSFFTGDYEQYFGPGTRLTVT.

V is TRBV4-2 and J is TRBJ2-5, with TRBD2 matching over 10 bases. Germline V lookup: CDR1 LGHNA, CDR2 YNFKEQ. The CDR3 contains 15 residues. V lost 4 bases and J lost 1; bases outside the gene matches: 3. Here the CDR3 reads CASSPAGGPQETQYF. The CDR3 DNA is TGTGCCAGCAGCCCAGCGGGAGGGCCCCAAGAGACCCAGTACTTC.

This chain links TRBV5-6 with TRBJ2-3; D is possibly TRBD1 (5 bases). Germline CDR1 reads SGHDT; CDR2 reads YYEEEE. The CDR3 runs to 15 residues. Trimming took 3 bases from V and 3 from J, leaving 14 bases between them. The CDR3: CASSSLVRDTDTQYF. CDR3 DNA: TGTGCCAGCAGCTCCCTTGTCAGGGATACAGATACGCAGTATTTT.

The sample holds one count of this clone. The chain carries TRBV7-9 and TRBJ2-3; TRBD2 might be the D (6 bases). With 6 bases removed from V and 1 base from J, the gap between germline ends came to 14 bases. The CDR3 runs 15 residues. Per the germline V gene, CDR1 is SEHNR and CDR2 is FQNEAQ (reference sequence). CDR3 coding DNA: TGTGCCAGCAGGCTCCGGGAGTCGGGCACAGATACGCAGTATTTT. Its translation is CASRLRESGTDTQYF.

This sequence joins TRBV7-9 and TRBJ1-2, with no clear D. The germline gives CDR1 SEHNR, CDR2 FQNEAQ (reference sequence). Trimming pared 1 base from V and 3 bases from J, leaving 12 bases between. The length of the CDR3 is 15 residues. CDR3 sequence: CASSLGGSTDYGYTF. The CDR3 DNA reads TGTGCCAGCAGCTTAGGAGGCAGTACTGACTATGGCTACACCTTC.

The CDR3 loop reads CALGGKGELFF. The CDR3 DNA sequence: TGTGCCCTGGGGGGGAAGGGGGAGCTGTTTTTT. This chain connects TRBV2 to TRBJ2-2; 7 bases match TRBD2. Germline V gives CDR1 SNHLY, CDR2 FYNNEI. The CDR3 loop spans 11 amino acids. J lost 8 bases, V lost 11 bases, and 5 bases had no gene match.

This clone was counted a few times. The J gene is TRBJ1-6, the V gene TRBV5-1; D is ambiguous. Between the trimmed V and J ends, which lost 0 bases and 10 bases, there was a span of 8 bases. Germline CDR1 SGHRS, CDR2 YFSETQ. This CDR3 has 13 amino acids. CDR3 loop: CASSLDISSPLHF. The CDR3 bases are TGCGCCAGCAGCTTGGACATATCATCACCCCTCCACTTT.

The rearrangement uses TRBV5-1 and TRBJ2-3; TRBD1 is a possible D gene (6 bases). V was cut by 5 bases and J by 0 bases, with 10 bases left in between. CDR3 length: 14 amino acids. The germline CDR1 and CDR2 sequences are SGHRS and YFSETQ. DNA of the CDR3: TGCGCCAGCAGTACAGGGTCTAGCACAGATACGCAGTATTTT. Translating gives CASSTGSSTDTQYF.

This clone has a handful of counts. The chain recombines TRBV6-4 with TRBJ2-2, with 8 bases identical to TRBD1. CDR3 size: 16 residues. Germline V lookup: CDR1 MRHNA, CDR2 SNTAGT. Germline trimming cut 3 bases from V and 3 bases from J; bases unmatched to any gene: 6. The CDR3 DNA reads TGTGCCAGCAGTGAACTGGTGACAGGGGACACCGGGGAGCTGTTTTTT. This codes for CASSELVTGDTGELFF.

This chain uses TRBV28 with TRBJ1-3; the D gene is possibly TRBD1 (6 bases). Germline CDR1 MDHEN, CDR2 SYDVKM. The V and J ends lost 7 bases and 1 base respectively, with 14 bases between them. CDR3 size: 15 residues. CDR3 sequence reads: CASTLPQGSGNTIYF. As DNA, the CDR3 is TGTGCCAGCACCCTCCCCCAGGGGTCTGGAAACACCATATATTTT.

The V and J genes are TRBV2 and TRBJ2-4; tentative D call: TRBD1 (6 bases). Germline V gene lookup returns CDR1 SNHLY and CDR2 FYNNEI. The V end lost 7 bases, the J end lost 6 bases, and 16 bases lay between the germline ends. The CDR3 runs to 14 residues. The CDR3 here is CASNPRDTLNIQYF. The CDR3 nucleotides are TGTGCCAGCAACCCTCGGGACACTTTAAACATTCAGTACTTC.